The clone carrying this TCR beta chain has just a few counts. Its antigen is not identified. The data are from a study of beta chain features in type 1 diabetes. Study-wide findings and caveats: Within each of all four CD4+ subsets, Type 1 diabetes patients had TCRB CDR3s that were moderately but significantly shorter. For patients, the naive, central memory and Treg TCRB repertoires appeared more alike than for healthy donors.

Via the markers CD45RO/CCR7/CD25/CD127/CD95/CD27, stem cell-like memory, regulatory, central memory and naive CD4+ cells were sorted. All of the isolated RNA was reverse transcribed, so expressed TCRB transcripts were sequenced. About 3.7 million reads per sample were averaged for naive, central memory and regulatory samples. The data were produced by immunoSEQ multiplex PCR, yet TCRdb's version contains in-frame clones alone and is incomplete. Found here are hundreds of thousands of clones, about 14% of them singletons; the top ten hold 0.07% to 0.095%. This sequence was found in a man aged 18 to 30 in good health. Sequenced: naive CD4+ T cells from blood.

The CDR3 loop is CASMPRGPTEAFF. CDR3 in DNA: TGTGCCAGCATGCCCAGAGGGCCCACTGAAGCTTTCTTT. The chain links TRBV6-1 to TRBJ1-1; D is unclear. Germline V gives CDR1 MNHNS, CDR2 SASEGT. V lost 7 bases, J lost 4 bases, and 13 bases lay in between. The CDR3 consists of 13 residues.